Here is one TCR beta chain with its context. The record originates from a study of blood T cell repertoires in COVID-19. As for the study in general: In each case, the material was cDNA or gDNA derived from T cells, B-cell-depleted T cells, or PBMCs.

In germline, CDR1 is KGHSH, CDR2 LQKENI. J gave up 2 bases and V 4 bases, and 7 bases lay outside the gene matches. CDR3 size: 16 residues. Assay used: immunoSEQ multiplex PCR; TCRdb lists only in-frame clones, some missing. The sample carries about 250,000 clones, 85% recorded once. Sequenced: peripheral blood. The chain joins TRBV18 to TRBJ1-5, with 8 bases lining up with TRBD1. This sequence originates from a man aged 50 or older with COVID-19, enrolled during active disease. The CDR3 DNA reads TGTGCCAGCTCACTAACACAGGGGGGAGGCAATCAGCCCCAGCATTTT. Its translation: CASSLTQGGGNQPQHF.